This TCR beta chain appears in the sequencing data of a study of T cells after yellow fever vaccination. CDR1 and CDR2 (germline): MNHEY, SMNVEV (reference sequence). The V end lost 3 bases, the J end lost 4 bases, and 11 bases lay between the germline ends. This CDR3 is built from 14 residues. Via MiXCR, TCRdb re-called the 5' RACE reads, giving one row per CDR3 protein. The sample holds approximately 300,000 distinct CDR3 sequences, about 10% seen once. This clonotype appeared a few times. The sequence was collected from a young man who received the YFV17D yellow fever vaccine. This sample comprised CD4+ T cells sorted from PBMCs, obtained 45 days after the yellow fever booster vaccination. The chain combines TRBV27 with TRBJ2-3; D gene ambiguous. CDR3 coding DNA: TGTGCCAGCAGTTTTGGACCTGGCGCAGATACGCAGTATTTT. Protein sequence: CASSFGPGADTQYF.